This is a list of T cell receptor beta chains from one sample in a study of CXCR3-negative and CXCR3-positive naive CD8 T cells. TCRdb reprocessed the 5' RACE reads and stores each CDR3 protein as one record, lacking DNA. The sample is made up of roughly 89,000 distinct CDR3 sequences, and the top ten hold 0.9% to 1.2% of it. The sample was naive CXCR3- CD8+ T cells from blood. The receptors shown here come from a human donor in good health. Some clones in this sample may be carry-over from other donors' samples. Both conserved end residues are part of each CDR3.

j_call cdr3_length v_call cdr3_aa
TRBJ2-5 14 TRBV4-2 CASSHPDGQETKYF
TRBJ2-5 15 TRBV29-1 CSALEAGVAEETQYF
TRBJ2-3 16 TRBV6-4 CASSPTGEGFTDTQYF
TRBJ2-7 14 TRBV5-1 CASSLAVRQGEQYF
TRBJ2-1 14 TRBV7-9 CATPPGPAGGEQFF
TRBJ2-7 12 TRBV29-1 CSVETGPYEQYF
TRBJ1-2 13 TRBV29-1 CSAGGGYLYGYTF
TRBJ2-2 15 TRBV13 CASSPAGFRGGELFF
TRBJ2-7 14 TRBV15 CATSRGQGASEQYF
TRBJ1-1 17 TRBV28 CASRPEGRLKMNTEAFF
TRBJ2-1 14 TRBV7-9 CASSPGQNYNEQFF
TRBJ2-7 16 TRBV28 CASSPVTGGASYEQYF
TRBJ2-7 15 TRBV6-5 CASSYSTGGSYEQYF
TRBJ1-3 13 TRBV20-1 CSARPDGALTIYF